The rows below give T cell receptor beta chains drawn from one sample of a study of cytomegalovirus exposure and HLA in healthy donors. Profiling relied on immunoSEQ multiplex PCR, and the TCRdb table lists in-frame clones only, not all of them. The table records about 180,000 clones, 77% of them present only once. Sequencing was performed on PBMCs. Receptors originate from a woman aged 55-69 years in good health and CMV-seropositive. The CDR3 runs from the conserved cysteine through the conserved F or W. The D gene is left open where the match is weak. Expanded clones get a size class; other rows say once, few or many, or leave the size out.

J,size,D,V,CDR3,DNA
TRBJ1-1,-,-,TRBV30,CAYQGRRMNTEAFF,TGTGCCTACCAAGGGAGGCGGATGAACACTGAAGCTTTCTTT
TRBJ2-6,-,-,TRBV7-9,CASSSHVIVRFSGASVLTF,TGTGCCAGCAGCTCTCACGTTATTGTTAGGTTCTCTGGGGCCAGCGTCCTGACTTTC
TRBJ1-4,-,TRBD1,TRBV13,CASSPGQGSTNEKLFF,TGTGCCAGCAGCCCGGGACAGGGGAGCACTAATGAAAAACTGTTTTTT
TRBJ1-2,-,-,TRBV7-2,CASSLLSSNYGYTF,TGTGCCAGCAGCTTACTAAGTTCTAACTATGGCTACACCTTC
TRBJ2-5,-,TRBD2,TRBV5-4,CASSSTSGARETQYF,TGTGCCAGCAGCTCGACTAGCGGGGCCCGGGAGACCCAGTACTTC
TRBJ2-1,-,-,TRBV5-1,CASSLAGGSIGYNEQFF,TGCGCCAGCAGCTTGGCCGGGGGATCGATAGGCTACAATGAGCAGTTCTTC
TRBJ2-5,-,-,TRBV2,CASSEGYSGGTYF,TGTGCCAGCAGTGAAGGGTACAGTGGGGGGACGTACTTC
TRBJ1-2,-,TRBD1,TRBV28,CASRDSGTGDHGYTF,TGTGCCAGCAGGGACTCCGGGACAGGGGATCATGGCTACACCTTC
TRBJ1-4,-,-,TRBV19,CASMGRIGEKLFF,TGTGCCAGTATGGGCAGGATAGGTGAAAAACTGTTTTTT
TRBJ1-5,-,-,TRBV28,CASSLSPGLGSVDQPQHF,TGTGCCAGCAGTTTAAGTCCCGGATTGGGCTCGGTCGATCAGCCCCAGCATTTT
TRBJ2-3,-,TRBD2,TRBV9,CASSASGGASGTDTQYF,TGTGCCAGCAGCGCCAGCGGGGGGGCCTCTGGCACAGATACGCAGTATTTT
TRBJ2-6,-,-,TRBV30,CAWSVGAGANGLTF,TGTGCCTGGAGTGTAGGGGCTGGGGCCAACGGCCTGACTTTC
TRBJ1-4,-,TRBD1,TRBV9,CASSSSGTGHEKLFF,TGTGCCAGCAGCTCCTCCGGGACAGGGCATGAAAAACTGTTTTTT
TRBJ2-2,-,TRBD1,TRBV2,CASRRDSGLPGELFF,TGTGCCAGCAGGAGGGACAGCGGATTGCCCGGGGAGCTGTTTTTT
TRBJ1-2,-,TRBD1,TRBV7-2,CASSLAPAGGSNYGYTF,TGTGCCAGCAGCTTAGCGCCCGCAGGGGGTTCTAACTATGGCTACACCTTC
TRBJ1-1,-,TRBD1,TRBV7-3,CASRYTGVTEAFF,TGTGCCAGCAGATATACAGGGGTGACTGAAGCTTTCTTT
TRBJ1-1,-,TRBD1,TRBV6-6,CASSYSPGGLTEAFF,TGTGCCAGCAGTTACTCCCCAGGGGGCCTGACTGAAGCTTTCTTT
TRBJ1-3,few,-,TRBV15,CATVSSGNTIYF,TGTGCCACCGTTAGCTCTGGAAACACCATATATTTT
TRBJ2-7,-,TRBD2,TRBV28,CASSVLWVSGALYEQYF,TGTGCCAGCAGCGTCCTCTGGGTTAGCGGGGCCCTTTACGAGCAGTACTTC
TRBJ1-6,-,TRBD1,TRBV2,CASRGQYNSPLHF,TGTGCCAGCAGGGGACAGTATAATTCACCCCTCCACTTT
TRBJ2-2,once,TRBD1,TRBV11-3,CASSLGTGKGNTGELFF,TGTGCCAGCAGCCTGGGGACAGGGAAAGGGAACACCGGGGAGCTGTTTTTT
TRBJ1-4,-,TRBD1,TRBV27,CASSLDRTGAQSATNEKLFF,TGTGCCAGCAGTTTAGACCGGACAGGGGCCCAGTCTGCAACTAATGAAAAACTGTTTTTT
TRBJ1-1,few,TRBD1,TRBV5-1,CASSLGGSNTEAFF,TGCGCCAGCAGCTTAGGGGGCTCCAACACTGAAGCTTTCTTT
TRBJ1-2,-,TRBD1,TRBV6-1,CASSLGQGNYGYTF,TGTGCCAGCAGCTTGGGACAGGGTAACTATGGCTACACCTTC
TRBJ1-4,-,-,TRBV30,CAWSSTGGRNEKLFF,TGTGCCTGGAGTTCCACGGGAGGGCGGAATGAAAAACTGTTTTTT
TRBJ2-5,-,TRBD1,TRBV5-6,CASSLAGQGYETQYF,TGTGCCAGCAGCTTGGCGGGACAGGGGTACGAGACCCAGTACTTC
TRBJ1-5,few,-,TRBV25-1,CASSAQGQPNQPQHF,TGTGCCAGCAGTGCCCAAGGACAGCCCAATCAGCCCCAGCATTTT
TRBJ2-7,-,-,TRBV10-1,CASREWGGLSEQYF,TGCGCCAGCAGAGAGTGGGGGGGGCTGAGCGAGCAGTACTTC
TRBJ1-5,-,-,TRBV2,CASSESGQNNQPQHF,TGTGCCAGCAGTGAATCTGGGCAAAATAATCAGCCCCAGCATTTT
TRBJ1-1,-,-,TRBV9,CASSAINTEAFF,TGTGCCAGCAGCGCTATAAACACTGAAGCTTTCTTT
TRBJ2-1,-,TRBD2,TRBV7-9,CASVLAGIYNEQFF,TGTGCCAGCGTACTAGCGGGAATCTACAATGAGCAGTTCTTC
TRBJ1-5,-,-,TRBV5-5,CASSLVSGIQPQHF,TGTGCCAGCAGCTTGGTTTCGGGAATTCAGCCCCAGCATTTT
TRBJ2-3,-,-,TRBV7-3,CASSLSQGGADTQYF,TGTGCCAGCAGCTTAAGTCAGGGGGGCGCAGATACGCAGTATTTT
TRBJ2-2,-,TRBD1,TRBV7-7,CAFTGTGGGRGDTGELFF,TGTGCCTTTACCGGGACAGGGGGGGGGCGGGGGGACACCGGGGAGCTGTTTTTT
TRBJ1-2,-,TRBD1,TRBV28,CASSFPTGKLDTNYGYTF,TGTGCCAGCAGTTTCCCGACAGGGAAACTAGACACAAACTATGGCTACACCTTC
TRBJ2-3,once,TRBD2,TRBV4-1,CASSQPTSGSWDTQYF,TGCGCCAGCAGCCAACCGACTAGCGGGAGTTGGGATACGCAGTATTTT
TRBJ2-3,-,TRBD1,TRBV9,CASSAGQGTDTQYF,TGTGCCAGCAGCGCAGGACAGGGTACAGATACGCAGTATTTT
TRBJ2-5,-,TRBD1,TRBV28,CASRPPGQQETQYF,TGTGCCAGCAGACCCCCGGGACAGCAAGAGACCCAGTACTTC
TRBJ1-2,-,-,TRBV7-2,CASRGGVGNYGYTF,TGTGCCAGCAGGGGGGGTGTTGGCAACTATGGCTACACCTTC
TRBJ2-5,-,TRBD2,TRBV15,CATSSSGYQETQYF,TGTGCCACCAGCAGTAGCGGGTATCAAGAGACCCAGTACTTC
TRBJ1-2,-,TRBD1,TRBV7-2,CASSLSRTGNYGYTF,TGTGCCAGCAGCTTATCTAGGACAGGGAACTATGGCTACACCTTC
TRBJ1-2,-,-,TRBV28,CASSLQGYGYTF,TGTGCCAGCAGTTTACAGGGCTATGGCTACACCTTC
TRBJ2-5,-,TRBD2,TRBV2,CASISGGLPQETQYF,TGTGCCAGCATATCGGGGGGGCTCCCACAAGAGACCCAGTACTTC
TRBJ2-7,-,-,TRBV11-3,CASSSGLGTYEQYF,TGTGCCAGCAGCTCCGGACTTGGAACCTACGAGCAGTACTTC
TRBJ1-6,-,TRBD1,TRBV2,CASSEGTGLNNSPLHF,TGTGCCAGCAGTGAAGGGACAGGACTAAACAATTCACCCCTCCACTTT
TRBJ2-1,-,-,TRBV5-4,CASSLKTPGLHNEQFF,TGTGCCAGCAGCTTAAAAACCCCGGGACTCCACAATGAGCAGTTCTTC
TRBJ1-1,-,-,TRBV30,CAWSRGGGVTEAFF,TGTGCCTGGAGCCGGGGTGGGGGGGTCACTGAAGCTTTCTTT
TRBJ2-2,-,TRBD2,TRBV5-4,CASAKGASGISNTGELFF,TGTGCCAGCGCCAAGGGGGCTAGCGGGATTTCGAACACCGGGGAGCTGTTTTTT
TRBJ2-7,-,TRBD2,TRBV7-9,CASTPRRGGHDEQYF,TGTGCCAGCACCCCCCGGCGGGGGGGCCACGACGAGCAGTACTTC
TRBJ2-5,-,TRBD1,TRBV4-2,CASSQGDRVQETQYF,TGTGCCAGCAGCCAAGGGGACAGGGTACAAGAGACCCAGTACTTC
TRBJ2-1,-,TRBD2,TRBV19,CASSIDGLAGGRGEQFF,TGTGCCAGTAGTATAGATGGACTAGCGGGAGGCCGGGGTGAGCAGTTCTTC
TRBJ2-3,-,-,TRBV30,CAWSVLGGSTDTQYF,TGTGCCTGGAGTGTACTTGGCGGGAGCACAGATACGCAGTATTTT
TRBJ2-7,once,-,TRBV19,CASRDLGDSYEQYF,TGTGCCAGTAGGGACCTGGGAGACTCCTACGAGCAGTACTTC
TRBJ1-2,-,TRBD1,TRBV28,CASSGDSYGYTF,TGTGCCAGCTCCGGGGACAGCTATGGCTACACCTTC
TRBJ1-2,once,-,TRBV19,CASSIKVGLLGGYTF,TGTGCCAGTAGTATAAAGGTAGGCTTGCTAGGTGGCTACACCTTC